Presented here are 26 T cell receptor beta chains from one specimen sequenced in a study of preoperative IRX-2 immunotherapy in early breast cancer. Treatment given: preoperative locoregional IRX-2 cytokine immunotherapy. Sequenced by immunoSEQ multiplex PCR; TCRdb stores in-frame clones only, minus some. The sample records around 34,000 clones, nearly 95% being singletons. This specimen was acquired from a patient treated with IRX-2 immunotherapy. All receptors come from a human donor with breast cancer.

V and J are TRBV18 and TRBJ1-3; a weak D match, TRBD1 (5 bases). There are 13 residues in the CDR3. Germline V gene lookup returns CDR1 KGHSH and CDR2 LQKENI. The V end lost 4 bases, the J end lost 2 bases, and 6 bases lay between the germline ends. CDR3 amino acids: CASSRGAGNTIYF. In nucleotides, the CDR3 is TGTGCCAGCTCACGGGGGGCTGGAAACACCATATATTTT.

The V and J genes are TRBV9 and TRBJ2-3, with 9 bases matching TRBD1. The CDR3 runs to 15 residues. V trimming: 0 bases; J trimming: 2 bases; junction bases outside the gene matches: 1. CDR1 is SGDLS, CDR2 YYNGEE, per germline. The CDR3 is CASSVVQGATDTQYF. The CDR3, as DNA: TGTGCCAGCAGCGTAGTACAGGGGGCCACAGATACGCAGTATTTT.

This clone was seen only once. This chain uses TRBV9 with TRBJ2-5; 7 bases are shared with TRBD1. With V trimmed by 4 bases and J by 3 bases, 12 bases remained unmatched. The CDR3 loop spans 16 amino acids. Germline V gene lookup returns CDR1 SGDLS and CDR2 YYNGEE. This CDR3 is CASSLRDSWVKETQYF. CDR3 nucleotides: TGTGCCAGCAGCCTCAGGGACAGTTGGGTGAAAGAGACCCAGTACTTC.

The rearrangement joins TRBV11-2 to TRBJ2-7; TRBD2 agrees at 11 bases. The V segment lost 3 bases and the J segment 0 bases; nucleotides outside the gene matches: 7. This CDR3 comprises 17 residues. Germline CDR1 SGHAT, CDR2 FQNNGV. The CDR3 coding sequence is TGTGCCAGCAGCTTTGGTAGCGGGGGGGCATACTCCTACGAGCAGTACTTC. Its translation is CASSFGSGGAYSYEQYF.

This rearrangement joins TRBV19 to TRBJ1-1; TRBD1 matches at 8 bases. The V gene's germline CDR1 is LNHDA and CDR2 SQIVND (reference sequence). The CDR3 contains 14 residues. The junction had 1 base not matched to a gene; V was cut back by 3 bases and J by 1 base. CDR3 residues: CASSMGTGNTEAFF. The CDR3 region has the DNA TGTGCCAGTAGTATGGGGACAGGGAACACTGAAGCTTTCTTT.

V and J are TRBV7-2 and TRBJ1-5, with TRBD1 as a possible D gene (6 bases). The CDR3 covers 13 residues. Trimming removed 5 bases at V and 6 bases at J, with 11 bases between. Germline values: CDR1 SGHTA, CDR2 FQGNSA. The CDR3 DNA sequence: TGTGCCAGCAGCGTCGAGGGGGGTCAGCCCCAGCATTTT. Encoded protein: CASSVEGGQPQHF. Using reference TRBV7-2 and TRBJ1-5 for the parts outside the CDR3, the full variable domain is GAGVSQSPSNKVTEKGKDVELRCDPISGHTALYWYRQSLGQGLEFLIYFQGNSAPDKSGLPSDRFSAERTGGSVSTLTIQRTQQEDSAVYLCASSVEGGQPQHFGDGTRLSIL.

The chain combines TRBV7-3 with TRBJ2-3; 10 bases agree with TRBD2. The CDR3 is 19 residues long. CDR1 SGHTA and CDR2 FQGTGA come from the germline V gene. V lost 0 bases and J lost 5; bases outside the gene matches: 14. CDR3 in amino acids: CASSLTPPPTSGKGDTQYF. As DNA, the CDR3 is TGTGCCAGCAGCTTAACCCCGCCCCCCACTAGCGGGAAGGGAGATACGCAGTATTTT.

The chain links TRBV9 to TRBJ2-4; no firm D call. CDR1 and CDR2 (germline): SGDLS, YYNGEE. Trimming removed 0 bases at V and 7 bases at J, with 8 bases between. The CDR3 extends over 13 amino acids. CDR3 residues: CASSVGVENIQYF. Written as DNA, the CDR3 is TGTGCCAGCAGCGTAGGAGTGGAGAACATTCAGTACTTC.

This clone has just one count. The rearrangement joins TRBV7-3 to TRBJ2-1; 8 bases are a match to TRBD2. J gave up 2 bases and V 0 bases, and 3 bases lay outside the gene matches. CDR1 is SGHTA and CDR2 is FQGTGA in the germline V gene. This CDR3 spans 16 amino acids. The CDR3 DNA reads as TGTGCCAGCAGCTTAACCACTAGCGGCGCCTACAATGAGCAGTTCTTC. Its protein is CASSLTTSGAYNEQFF. The whole variable domain, remainder taken from reference TRBV7-3 and TRBJ2-1, is GAGVSQTPSNKVTEKGKYVELRCDPISGHTALYWYRQSLGQGPEFLIYFQGTGAADDSGLPNDRFFAVRPEGSVSTLKIQRTERGDSAVYLCASSLTTSGAYNEQFFGPGTRLTVL.

The rearrangement joins TRBV7-9 to TRBJ1-1; D is possibly TRBD1 (5 bases). The length of the CDR3 is 12 residues. The V end lost 11 bases, the J end lost 6 bases, and 16 bases lay between the germline ends. Germline V gene data show CDR1 as SEHNR and CDR2 as FQNEAQ (reference sequence). The CDR3 bases are TGTGCCGGAGGTGGGGGGGGACCTGAAGCTTTCTTT. Protein product: CAGGGGGPEAFF. Supplemented by reference TRBV7-9 and TRBJ1-1, the full variable domain reads DTGVSQNPRHKITKRGQNVTFRCDPISEHNRLYWYRQTLGQGPEFLTYFQNEAQLEKSRLLSDRFSAERPKGSFSTLEIQRTEQGDSAMYLCAGGGGGPEAFFGQGTRLTVV.

The chain combines TRBV4-2 with TRBJ2-7; TRBD2 aligns across 8 bases. The CDR3 is made up of 17 amino acids. J lost 4 bases, V lost 4 bases, and 15 bases had no gene match. Germline V gene sequence: CDR1 LGHNA, CDR2 YNFKEQ. The CDR3 sequence: CASSPAGPGGAVYEQYF. The CDR3 nucleotides are TGTGCCAGCAGCCCAGCCGGCCCCGGGGGGGCAGTATACGAGCAGTACTTC.

The V and J genes are TRBV27 and TRBJ1-6, with TRBD1 matching 9 bases. CDR1 is MNHEY, CDR2 SMNVEV, per germline (reference sequence). This CDR3 has 15 residues. J was trimmed by 9 bases and V by 7 bases; bases with no gene match: 10. The CDR3 is CASTSLDRGSSPLHF. The CDR3 DNA follows: TGTGCCAGCACCAGCCTCGACAGGGGGTCTTCACCCCTCCACTTT.

The V gene is TRBV5-1, the J gene TRBJ2-7, with D hard to call. The CDR3 covers 15 residues. CDR1 is SGHRS and CDR2 is YFSETQ in the germline V gene. The V and J ends lost 0 bases and 3 bases respectively, with 13 bases between them. For the CDR3, the DNA is TGCGCCAGCAGCTTGGACGAAGCTCTAAGCTACGAGCAGTACTTC. Protein: CASSLDEALSYEQYF.

The rearrangement uses TRBV5-4 and TRBJ2-7, with 7 positions matching TRBD2. The germline V gene has CDR1 SGHNT and CDR2 YYREEE (reference sequence). The J segment lost 6 bases and the V segment lost 5 bases, leaving 14 bases of the junction unmatched. CDR3 length equals 15 residues. CDR3 sequence reads: CASSHYGGGDGEQYF. CDR3 DNA: TGTGCCAGCAGTCATTACGGCGGGGGTGACGGCGAGCAGTACTTC.

The chain has TRBV4-1 and TRBJ2-3; 11 positions match TRBD1. The V gene's germline CDR1 is MGHRA and CDR2 YSYEKL. The CDR3 length is 17 residues. Trimming cost V 2 bases and J 4 bases; bases outside gene matches: 8. DNA for the CDR3: TGCGCCAGCAGCCAACCCGGACAGGGGGCTTCGTCAGATACGCAGTATTTT. Residues: CASSQPGQGASSDTQYF.

The chain joins TRBV5-4 to TRBJ1-2; 9 bases align to TRBD1. V lost 4 bases to trimming and J lost 8 bases; unmatched junction nucleotides: 15. The CDR3 loop spans 16 amino acids. Germline V gene lookup returns CDR1 SGHNT and CDR2 YYREEE (reference sequence). For the CDR3, the DNA is TGTGCCAGCAGCATAAGGACAGGGGCGCTATTGAGGGGCTACACCTTC. It is translated as CASSIRTGALLRGYTF.

The chain combines TRBV27 with TRBJ2-7; D perhaps matches TRBD2 (6 bases). CDR1 and CDR2 from the germline V gene are MNHEY and SMNVEV (reference sequence). This CDR3 is built from 15 residues. Trimming took off 5 bases at V and 3 bases at J, with 17 bases between the two ends. The CDR3 region has the DNA TGTGCCAGCAGTACCATGTCCGGGACTGACTACGAGCAGTACTTC. Translating gives CASSTMSGTDYEQYF.

V and J are TRBV7-6 and TRBJ2-2; no reliable D call. CDR1 SGHVS and CDR2 FNYEAQ come from the germline V gene. This CDR3 is built from 15 residues. The ends were cut back, 6 bases at V and 6 bases at J, with 17 bases in the middle. CDR3 amino acids: CASSPMGLGSGELFF. CDR3 nucleotide sequence: TGTGCCAGCAGTCCTATGGGCCTCGGATCCGGGGAGCTGTTTTTT.

This CDR3 reads CASSQGGRLAGSSYNEQFF. The DNA for the CDR3 is TGCGCCAGCAGCCAGGGGGGGAGACTAGCGGGGAGCTCCTACAATGAGCAGTTCTTC. The rearrangement uses TRBV4-3 and TRBJ2-1, with 11 bases identical to TRBD2. The CDR3 has 19 amino acids. From germline, CDR1 is LGHNA and CDR2 YSLEER. Trimming took 3 bases from V and 0 from J; bases not matched to a gene: 10.

V is TRBV6-6 and J is TRBJ2-2; D is unclear. Trimming removed 5 bases from V and 1 base from J, with 8 bases in between. The CDR3 covers 14 residues. CDR1 and CDR2 (germline): MNHNY, SVGAGI (reference sequence). The CDR3 nucleotides read TGTGCCAGCAGTGCCACAAGGAACACCGGGGAGCTGTTTTTT. Its protein is CASSATRNTGELFF.

This sequence joins TRBV14 and TRBJ2-1; perhaps TRBD2 as D (6 bases). Trimming left V 2 bases short and J 4 bases short, with 12 bases between. The CDR3 is made up of 15 amino acids. Germline V gene lookup returns CDR1 SGHDN and CDR2 FVKESK. In nucleotides, the CDR3 is TGTGCCAGCAGCCAACGGGCGGGACCTTACAATGAGCAGTTCTTC. Residues: CASSQRAGPYNEQFF.

J is TRBJ2-7 and V is TRBV11-2; 7 bases agree with TRBD1. V gave up 4 bases and J gave up 3 bases; unmatched junction bases: 21. The CDR3 is 19 amino acids. Germline CDR1 SGHAT, CDR2 FQNNGV. CDR3 coding DNA: TGTGCCAGCAGCTCCCTTAGGCTTCTAACCGGGACAGAAAACTACGAGCAGTACTTC. It yields the protein CASSSLRLLTGTENYEQYF.

This chain uses TRBV19 with TRBJ2-1; no firm D call. The V end lost 2 bases, the J end lost 2 bases, and 7 bases lay between the germline ends. CDR3 length: 14 amino acids. Germline CDR1 reads LNHDA; CDR2 reads SQIVND (reference sequence). The CDR3 protein is CASSIIPPYNEQFF. The CDR3 DNA reads as TGTGCCAGTAGTATAATCCCCCCCTACAATGAGCAGTTCTTC.

This chain joins TRBV15 and TRBJ1-1, with D perhaps matching TRBD1 (5 bases). Trimming removed 5 bases at V and 6 bases at J, with 16 bases between. Germline-derived CDR1 and CDR2 are LNHNV and YYDKDF (reference sequence). The CDR3 is 14 amino acids. The CDR3 DNA is TGTGCCACCAGCCGTAAACGGGGGGACGCTGAAGCTTTCTTT. This codes for CATSRKRGDAEAFF. Complete variable domain (other parts from reference TRBV15 and TRBJ1-1): DAMVIQNPRYQVTQFGKPVTLSCSQTLNHNVMYWYQQKSSQAPKLLFHYYDKDFNNEADTPDNFQSRRPNTSFCFLDIRSPGLGDTAMYLCATSRKRGDAEAFFGQGTRLTVV.

The chain carries TRBV7-3 and TRBJ1-1; 8 bases are a match to TRBD1. The CDR3 runs to 14 residues. From germline, CDR1 is SGHTA and CDR2 FQGTGA. With 5 bases clipped from V and 7 bases from J, the junction kept 9 bases outside the gene matches. This chain's CDR3 is CASSPTGGGIEAFF. CDR3 bases: TGTGCCAGCAGCCCTACAGGGGGTGGTATTGAAGCTTTCTTT.

The rearrangement joins TRBV30 to TRBJ1-2; D is unresolved. Germline V gene sequence: CDR1 GTSNPN, CDR2 SVGIG (reference sequence). This CDR3 comprises 14 residues. V lost 1 base and J lost 1, with 10 bases in between. Written as DNA, the CDR3 is TGTGCCTGGAGTGGTGCCCCCATTAACTATGGCTACACCTTC. Amino acids: CAWSGAPINYGYTF.